This paragraph reports one T cell receptor (beta chain). The sample comes from a study of cytomegalovirus exposure and HLA in healthy donors. J gave up 2 bases and V 2 bases, and 2 bases lay outside the gene matches. CDR1 MNHEY and CDR2 SVGAGI come from the germline V gene. This CDR3 has 14 residues. This PCR relied on a set of 60 Vbeta primers and 13 Jbeta primers. Sequencing used immunoSEQ multiplex PCR; TCRdb keeps in-frame clones, though not all of them. The table records some 140,000 clones, around 82% of them present only once. The rearrangement joins TRBV6-5 to TRBJ1-1, with TRBD1 matching 7 bases. Sequencing input: PBMCs. The sequence derives from a woman aged 40-49 years in good health and CMV-seropositive. The CDR3 here is CASSYGQVNTEAFF. As DNA, the CDR3 is TGTGCCAGCAGTTACGGACAGGTCAACACTGAAGCTTTCTTT.